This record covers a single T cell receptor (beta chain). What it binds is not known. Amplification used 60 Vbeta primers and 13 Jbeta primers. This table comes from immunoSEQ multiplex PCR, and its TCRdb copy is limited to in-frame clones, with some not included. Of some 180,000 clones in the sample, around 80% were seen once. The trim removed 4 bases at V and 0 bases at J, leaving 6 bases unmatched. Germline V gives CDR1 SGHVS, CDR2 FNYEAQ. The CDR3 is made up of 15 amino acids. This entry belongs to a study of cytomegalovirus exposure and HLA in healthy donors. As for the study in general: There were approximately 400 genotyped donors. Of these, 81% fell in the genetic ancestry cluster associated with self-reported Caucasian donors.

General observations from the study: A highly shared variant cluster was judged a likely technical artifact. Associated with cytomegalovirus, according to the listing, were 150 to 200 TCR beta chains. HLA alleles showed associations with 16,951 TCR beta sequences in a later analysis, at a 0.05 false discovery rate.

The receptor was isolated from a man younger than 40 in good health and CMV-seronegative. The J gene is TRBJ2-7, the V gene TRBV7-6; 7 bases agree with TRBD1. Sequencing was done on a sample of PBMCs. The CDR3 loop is CASSSDRAVSYEQYF. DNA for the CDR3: TGTGCCAGCAGCTCCGACAGGGCCGTCTCCTACGAGCAGTACTTC.